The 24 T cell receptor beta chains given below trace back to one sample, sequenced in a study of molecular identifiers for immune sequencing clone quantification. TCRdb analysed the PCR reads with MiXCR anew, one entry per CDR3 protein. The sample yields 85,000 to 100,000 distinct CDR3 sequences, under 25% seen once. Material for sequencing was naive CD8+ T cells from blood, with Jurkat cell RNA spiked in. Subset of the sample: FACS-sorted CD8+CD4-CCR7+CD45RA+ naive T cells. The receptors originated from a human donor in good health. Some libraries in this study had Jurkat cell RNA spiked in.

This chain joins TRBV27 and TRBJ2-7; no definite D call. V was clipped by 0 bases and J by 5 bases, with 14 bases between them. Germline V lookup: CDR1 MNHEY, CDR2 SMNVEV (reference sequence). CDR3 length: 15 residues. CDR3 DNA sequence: TGTGCCAGCAGTTTATCTCTGGCAGGCACCCACGAGCAGTACTTC. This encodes CASSLSLAGTHEQYF.

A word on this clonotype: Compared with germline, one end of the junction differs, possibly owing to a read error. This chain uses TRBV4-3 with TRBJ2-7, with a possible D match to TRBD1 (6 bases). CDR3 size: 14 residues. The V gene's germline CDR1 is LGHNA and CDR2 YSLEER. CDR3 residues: CASSPRQASYEQCF. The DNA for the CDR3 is TGCGCCAGCAGCCCACGACAGGCTTCCTACGAGCAGTGCTTC.

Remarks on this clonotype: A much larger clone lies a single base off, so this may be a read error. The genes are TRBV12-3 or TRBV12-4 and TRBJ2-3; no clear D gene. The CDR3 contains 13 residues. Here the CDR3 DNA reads TGTGCCGGCAGTTCTATGGGTAGAGATACGCAGTATTTT. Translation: CAGSSMGRDTQYF.

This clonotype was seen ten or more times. The CDR3 nucleotides are TGTGCCAGCCGGTACTACGAGCAGTACTTC. Its protein product is CASRYYEQYF. The chain combines TRBV6-1 with TRBJ2-7; D is undetermined. The CDR3 totals 10 residues. Germline-derived CDR1 and CDR2 are MNHNS and SASEGT. V was clipped by 8 bases and J by 3 bases, with 5 bases between them.

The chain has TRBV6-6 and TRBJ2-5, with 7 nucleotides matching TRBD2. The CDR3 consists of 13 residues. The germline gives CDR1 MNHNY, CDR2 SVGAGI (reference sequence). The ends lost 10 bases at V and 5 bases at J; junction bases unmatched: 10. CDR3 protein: CATAGQRGETQYF. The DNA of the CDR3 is TGTGCCACCGCGGGGCAGCGGGGCGAGACCCAGTACTTC.

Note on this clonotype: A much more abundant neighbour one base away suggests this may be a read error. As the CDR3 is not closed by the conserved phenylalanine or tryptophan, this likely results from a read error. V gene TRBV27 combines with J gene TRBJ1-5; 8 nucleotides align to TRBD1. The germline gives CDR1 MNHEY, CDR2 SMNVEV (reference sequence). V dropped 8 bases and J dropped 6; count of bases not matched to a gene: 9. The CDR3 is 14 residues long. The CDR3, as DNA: TGTGCCAGCTCCCTCCAGGGGGCATTTCAGCCCCAGCATTTA. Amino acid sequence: CASSLQGAFQPQHL.

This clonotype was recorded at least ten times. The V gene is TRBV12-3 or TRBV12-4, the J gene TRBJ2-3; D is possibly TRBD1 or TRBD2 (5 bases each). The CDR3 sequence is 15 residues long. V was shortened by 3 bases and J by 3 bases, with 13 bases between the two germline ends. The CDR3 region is CASSLVTGRTDTQYF. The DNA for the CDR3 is TGTGCCAGCAGTTTGGTGACGGGGCGGACAGATACGCAGTATTTT.

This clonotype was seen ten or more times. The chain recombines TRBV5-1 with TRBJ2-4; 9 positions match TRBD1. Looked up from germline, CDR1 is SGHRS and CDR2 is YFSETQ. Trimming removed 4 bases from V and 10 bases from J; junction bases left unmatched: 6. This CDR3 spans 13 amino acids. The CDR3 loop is CASSDRDREIQYF. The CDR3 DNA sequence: TGCGCCAGCAGCGATCGGGACAGGGAGATTCAGTACTTC.

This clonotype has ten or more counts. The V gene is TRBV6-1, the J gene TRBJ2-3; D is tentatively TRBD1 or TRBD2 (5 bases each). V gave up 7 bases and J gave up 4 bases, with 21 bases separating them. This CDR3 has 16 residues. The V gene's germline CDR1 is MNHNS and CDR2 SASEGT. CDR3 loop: CASKFPMGVLSDTQYF. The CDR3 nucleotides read TGTGCCAGCAAATTCCCCATGGGGGTTCTGTCAGATACGCAGTATTTT.

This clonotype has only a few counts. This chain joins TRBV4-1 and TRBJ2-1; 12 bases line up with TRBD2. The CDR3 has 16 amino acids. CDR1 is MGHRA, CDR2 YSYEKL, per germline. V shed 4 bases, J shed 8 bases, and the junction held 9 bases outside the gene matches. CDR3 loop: CASSRLAGGDADEQFF. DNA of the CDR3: TGCGCCAGCAGCCGCCTAGCGGGAGGGGATGCCGATGAGCAGTTCTTC.

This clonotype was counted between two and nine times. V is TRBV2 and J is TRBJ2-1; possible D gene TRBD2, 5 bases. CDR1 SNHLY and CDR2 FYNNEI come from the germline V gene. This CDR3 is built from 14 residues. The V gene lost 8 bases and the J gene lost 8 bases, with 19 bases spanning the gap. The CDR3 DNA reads TGTGCCAGCGCTGCCGGGGATTTGGGCGATGAGCAGTTCTTC. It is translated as CASAAGDLGDEQFF.

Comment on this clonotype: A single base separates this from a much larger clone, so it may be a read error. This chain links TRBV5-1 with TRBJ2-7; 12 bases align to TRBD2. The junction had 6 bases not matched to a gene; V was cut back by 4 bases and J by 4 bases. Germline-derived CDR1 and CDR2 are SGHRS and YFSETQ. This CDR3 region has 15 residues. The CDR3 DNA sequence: TGCGCCAGCAGCATCCGACTAGCGGGAGAGTACGAGCAGTACTTC. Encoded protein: CASSIRLAGEYEQYF.

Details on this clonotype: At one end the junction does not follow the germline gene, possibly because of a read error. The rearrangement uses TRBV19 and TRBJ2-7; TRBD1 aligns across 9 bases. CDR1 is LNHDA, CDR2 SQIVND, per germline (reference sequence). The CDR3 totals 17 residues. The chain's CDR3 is CASGILLLGTGSYEQYF. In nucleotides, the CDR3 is TGTGCCAGTGGTATACTACTATTGGGGACAGGGAGCTACGAGCAGTACTTC. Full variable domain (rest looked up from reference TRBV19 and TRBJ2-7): DGGITQSPKYLFRKEGQNVTLSCEQNLNHDAMYWYRQDPGQGLRLIYYSQIVNDFQKGDIAEGYSVSREKKESFPLTVTSAQKNPTAFYLCASGILLLGTGSYEQYFGPGTRLTVT.

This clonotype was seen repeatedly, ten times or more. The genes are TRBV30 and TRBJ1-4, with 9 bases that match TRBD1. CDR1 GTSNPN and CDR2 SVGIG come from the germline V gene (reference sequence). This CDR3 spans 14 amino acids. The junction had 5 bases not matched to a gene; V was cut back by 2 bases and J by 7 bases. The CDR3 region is CAWSQTGGVEKLFF. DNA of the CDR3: TGTGCCTGGAGTCAAACAGGGGGCGTTGAAAAACTGTTTTTT.

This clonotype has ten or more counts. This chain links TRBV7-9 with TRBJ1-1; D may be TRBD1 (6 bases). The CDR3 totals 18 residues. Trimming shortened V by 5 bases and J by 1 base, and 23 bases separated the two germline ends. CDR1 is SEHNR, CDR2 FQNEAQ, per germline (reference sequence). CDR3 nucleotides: TGTGCCAGCAGCCCCTTCCTGGCTACGGGGGCGCCGAACACTGAAGCTTTCTTT. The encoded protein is CASSPFLATGAPNTEAFF. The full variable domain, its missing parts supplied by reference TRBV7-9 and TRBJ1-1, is DTGVSQNPRHKITKRGQNVTFRCDPISEHNRLYWYRQTLGQGPEFLTYFQNEAQLEKSRLLSDRFSAERPKGSFSTLEIQRTEQGDSAMYLCASSPFLATGAPNTEAFFGQGTRLTVV.

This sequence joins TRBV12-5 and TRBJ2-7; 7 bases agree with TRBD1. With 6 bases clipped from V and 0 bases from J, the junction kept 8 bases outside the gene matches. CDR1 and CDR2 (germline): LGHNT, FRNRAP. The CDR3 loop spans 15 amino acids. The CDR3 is CASGPRDSYSYEQYF. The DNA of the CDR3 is TGTGCTAGTGGCCCCCGGGACAGCTACTCCTACGAGCAGTACTTC.

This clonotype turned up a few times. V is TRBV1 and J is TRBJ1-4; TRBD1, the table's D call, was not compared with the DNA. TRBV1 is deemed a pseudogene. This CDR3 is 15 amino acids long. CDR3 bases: TGCACCAGCAGCCCCCCCGGGTCCGGGGGCGAAAAACTGTTTTTT. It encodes CTSSPPGSGGEKLFF.

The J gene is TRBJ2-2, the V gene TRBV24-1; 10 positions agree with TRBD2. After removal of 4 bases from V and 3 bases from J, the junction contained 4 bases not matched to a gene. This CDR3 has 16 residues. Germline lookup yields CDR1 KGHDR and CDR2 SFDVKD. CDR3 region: CATSDSGTSDTGELFF. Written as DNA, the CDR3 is TGTGCCACCAGTGACTCCGGGACTAGCGACACCGGGGAGCTGTTTTTT.

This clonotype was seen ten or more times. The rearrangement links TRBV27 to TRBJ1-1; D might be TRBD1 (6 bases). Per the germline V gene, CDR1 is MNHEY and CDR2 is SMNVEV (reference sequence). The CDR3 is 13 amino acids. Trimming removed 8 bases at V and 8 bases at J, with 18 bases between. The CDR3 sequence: CASGPQGTAEAFF. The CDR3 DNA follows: TGTGCCAGCGGTCCACAGGGTACAGCAGAAGCTTTCTTT.

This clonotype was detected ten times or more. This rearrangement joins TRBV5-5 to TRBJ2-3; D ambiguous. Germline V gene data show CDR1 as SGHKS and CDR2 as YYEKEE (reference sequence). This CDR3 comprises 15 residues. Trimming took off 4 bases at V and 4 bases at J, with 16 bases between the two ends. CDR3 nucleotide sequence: TGTGCCAGCAGCCTTGGGCATACGGCCTCAGATACGCAGTATTTT. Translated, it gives CASSLGHTASDTQYF.

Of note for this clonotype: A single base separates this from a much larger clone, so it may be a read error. Written as DNA, the CDR3 is TGTGCCACCTACGGGGGGGTGGGAGAGCAGTACTTC. Its translation: CATYGGVGEQYF. The V gene is TRBV6-5, the J gene TRBJ2-7, with 8 bases lining up with TRBD2. In germline, CDR1 is MNHEY, CDR2 SVGAGI. Unmatched junction bases numbered 9, after V lost 10 bases and J lost 7 bases. The CDR3 contains 12 residues.

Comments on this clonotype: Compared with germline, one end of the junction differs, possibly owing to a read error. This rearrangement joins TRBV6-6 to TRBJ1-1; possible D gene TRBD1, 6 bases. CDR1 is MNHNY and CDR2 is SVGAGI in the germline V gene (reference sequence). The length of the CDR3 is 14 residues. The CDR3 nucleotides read TGTGCCAGCAATTGGGGGATGAGGGACACTGAAGCTTCCTTT. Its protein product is CASNWGMRDTEASF.

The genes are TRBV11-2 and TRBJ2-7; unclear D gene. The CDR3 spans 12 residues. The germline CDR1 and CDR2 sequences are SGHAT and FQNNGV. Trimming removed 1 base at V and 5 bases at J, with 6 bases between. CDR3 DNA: TGTGCCAGCAGCTTAGTTACGGACGAGCAGTACTTC. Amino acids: CASSLVTDEQYF.

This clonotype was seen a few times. The CDR3 loop is CASSLATGEAFF. As DNA, the CDR3 is TGTGCCAGCAGTTTAGCGACAGGTGAAGCTTTCTTT. J is TRBJ1-1 and V is TRBV12-3 or TRBV12-4; a weak D match, TRBD1 (6 bases). V lost 0 bases, J lost 7 bases, and 6 bases lay in between. CDR3 length: 12 residues.